What follows are 26 T cell receptor beta chains derived from one specimen sequenced in a study of control samples from healthy donors and cancer patients (dated by TCRdb to about 2020). Preparation of the library involved the immunoSEQ multiplex PCR assay. TCRdb obtained this table from immuneACCESS and retained in-frame rearrangements with V and J assigned. These tables miss some clones; where compared with another copy, unresolved V genes account for less than half of the shortfall, and the remainder is unexplained. This sample comprises approximately 140,000 clones, 70% to 90% of them detected only once. Clones ranked in the top ten supply approximately 8.6% of the sample. Sequencing was done on a sample of blood. The receptors here all came from a woman aged 25 to 39 in good health.

V and J are TRBV29-1 and TRBJ2-7; no clear D gene. Germline assignment: CDR1 SQVTM and CDR2 ANQGSEA. V shed 1 base and J shed 2 bases, with 9 bases lying between them. This CDR3 has 13 residues. CDR3 amino acids: CSVEVTGTYEQYF. The CDR3 DNA reads as TGCAGCGTTGAAGTGACTGGAACCTACGAGCAGTACTTC.

The chain carries TRBV2 and TRBJ2-3; D is possibly TRBD1 (5 bases). The CDR3 spans 14 residues. Germline V gives CDR1 SNHLY, CDR2 FYNNEI. V shed 2 bases and J shed 0 bases, with 6 bases lying between them. The CDR3 coding sequence is TGTGCCAGCAGTGAACAGGGAAGCACAGATACGCAGTATTTT. It is translated as CASSEQGSTDTQYF.

The chain uses TRBV29-1 and TRBJ2-7; D is perhaps TRBD1 or TRBD2 (5 bases each). The germline V and J ends were trimmed by 7 bases and 5 bases, with 15 bases remaining between them. CDR1 and CDR2 (germline): SQVTM, ANQGSEA. The CDR3 has 12 residues. The CDR3 bases are TGCAGCGGGGTTGGGGGAACCCACGAGCAGTACTTC. Protein: CSGVGGTHEQYF.

The rearrangement links TRBV7-2 to TRBJ2-4, with 7 bases that match TRBD1. The CDR3 loop spans 15 amino acids. The V gene's germline CDR1 is SGHTA and CDR2 FQGNSA. J lost 3 bases, V lost 5 bases, and 7 bases had no gene match. CDR3 coding DNA: TGTGCCAGCAGCGCAGACAGGGTAGTCAAAAACATTCAGTACTTC. Protein product: CASSADRVVKNIQYF.

The chain is built from TRBV6-5 and TRBJ1-2, with TRBD1 matching over 8 bases. The CDR3 is made up of 11 amino acids. The V segment lost 6 bases and the J segment 13 bases; nucleotides outside the gene matches: 7. Germline CDR1 and CDR2: MNHEY and SVGAGI. The CDR3 DNA sequence: TGTGCCAGCAGGGACAGGGCCCTTCCCACCTTC. This codes for CASRDRALPTF.

The rearrangement links TRBV2 to TRBJ1-6; D unresolved. Trimming took 3 bases from V and 4 from J, leaving 10 bases between them. From germline, CDR1 is SNHLY and CDR2 FYNNEI. CDR3 length equals 15 residues. CDR3 coding DNA: TGTGCCAGCAGTGAGGAGCGGCAGTATAATTCACCCCTCCACTTT. This gives the protein CASSEERQYNSPLHF.

The CDR3 sequence: CASSLSWDGGYTF. The CDR3 DNA is TGCGCCAGCAGCTTGAGTTGGGATGGCGGCTACACCTTC. This chain links TRBV5-1 with TRBJ1-2; D is ambiguous. The CDR3 runs 13 residues. V lost 1 base, J lost 8 bases, and 12 bases lay in between. Germline CDR1 SGHRS, CDR2 YFSETQ.

The rearrangement links TRBV18 to TRBJ1-2; D gene uncertain. V lost 5 bases, J lost 5 bases, and 21 bases lay in between. Germline values: CDR1 KGHSH, CDR2 LQKENI. CDR3 length: 16 amino acids. The CDR3 nucleotides read TGTGCCAGCTCAATTACTATCGACACCGTCCCTTATGGCTACACCTTC. As protein: CASSITIDTVPYGYTF.

The rearrangement links TRBV7-9 to TRBJ1-4; D is unresolved. CDR1 and CDR2 (germline): SEHNR, FQNEAQ (reference sequence). The germline V and J ends were trimmed by 1 base and 8 bases, with 11 bases remaining between them. CDR3 length: 14 residues. This CDR3 is CASSLVGGGEKLFF. The CDR3 DNA reads as TGTGCCAGCAGCTTAGTTGGCGGCGGAGAAAAACTGTTTTTT. Using reference TRBV7-9 and TRBJ1-4 for the parts outside the CDR3, the full variable domain is DTGVSQNPRHKITKRGQNVTFRCDPISEHNRLYWYRQTLGQGPEFLTYFQNEAQLEKSRLLSDRFSAERPKGSFSTLEIQRTEQGDSAMYLCASSLVGGGEKLFFGSGTQLSVL.

V usage is TRBV5-4 and J usage is TRBJ2-7, with 7 positions matching TRBD1. Trimming cost V 4 bases and J 2 bases; bases outside gene matches: 9. The germline gives CDR1 SGHNT, CDR2 YYREEE (reference sequence). This CDR3 has 15 residues. CDR3 bases: TGTGCCAGCAGCCTGGAGACCGGGACAGCCTACGAGCAGTACTTC. Translation: CASSLETGTAYEQYF.

This sequence joins TRBV5-1 and TRBJ2-3; 8 bases match TRBD2. The CDR3 covers 18 residues. Germline CDR1 is SGHRS and CDR2 is YFSETQ. J lost 2 bases, V lost 0 bases, and 11 bases had no gene match. The CDR3 protein is CASSLVSPAGVPTDTQYF. Here the CDR3 DNA reads TGCGCCAGCAGCTTGGTTAGTCCAGCGGGAGTTCCCACAGATACGCAGTATTTT.

The rearrangement joins TRBV19 to TRBJ1-4; 9 bases align to TRBD1. The germline gives CDR1 LNHDA, CDR2 SQIVND (reference sequence). V dropped 5 bases and J dropped 12; count of bases not matched to a gene: 7. The length of the CDR3 is 13 residues. Written as DNA, the CDR3 is TGTGCCAGTAGTCGGACAGGGGAGAGGGAACTGTTTTTT. Translating it yields CASSRTGERELFF.

Points on this clone: This sample includes further DNA sequences coding for the same CDR3. The chain employs TRBV27 and TRBJ2-7; 7 bases fit TRBD1. Germline V gene data show CDR1 as MNHEY and CDR2 as SMNVEV (reference sequence). This CDR3 is 14 amino acids long. V lost 4 bases, J lost 0 bases, and 3 bases stayed unmatched. The CDR3 DNA is TGTGCCAGCAGTTCCCGGGACAGCTCCTACGAGCAGTACTTC. The encoded protein is CASSSRDSSYEQYF.

The gene calls are TRBV9 and TRBJ1-2; 7 nucleotides align to TRBD1. After removal of 3 bases from V and 13 bases from J, the junction contained 9 bases not matched to a gene. The CDR3 contains 12 residues. CDR1 is SGDLS, CDR2 YYNGEE, per germline. CDR3 residues: CASSDRQGRRTF. CDR3 DNA: TGTGCCAGCAGCGACCGACAGGGAAGACGCACCTTC.

The chain has TRBV4-1 and TRBJ2-1; tentatively, D is TRBD1 (6 bases). Germline V lookup: CDR1 MGHRA, CDR2 YSYEKL. The CDR3 totals 16 residues. V was cut by 4 bases and J by 8 bases, with 21 bases left in between. CDR3 protein: CASSPVVGWGRDEQFF. CDR3 nucleotides: TGCGCCAGCAGCCCCGTGGTGGGCTGGGGGCGAGATGAGCAGTTCTTC.

The V gene is TRBV30, the J gene TRBJ1-1; D not certain. The V end lost 4 bases, the J end lost 11 bases, and 14 bases lay between the germline ends. The CDR3 is 11 amino acids. Per germline, CDR1 GTSNPN and CDR2 SVGIG (reference sequence). CDR3 bases: TGTGCCTGGAAACAGCTAATAGGGGCTTTCTTT. Translated, it gives CAWKQLIGAFF.

The V call is TRBV12-5, the J call TRBJ2-1; 8 bases line up with TRBD1. CDR1 is LGHNT and CDR2 is FRNRAP in the germline V gene. V lost 6 bases, J lost 9 bases, and 10 bases stayed unmatched. The CDR3 is made up of 14 amino acids. The DNA of the CDR3 is TGTGCTAGTGGCGTAACAAACAGGGGGAGTGAGCAGTTCTTC. Translating it yields CASGVTNRGSEQFF. Drawing the rest from reference TRBV12-5 and TRBJ2-1, the complete variable domain is DARVTQTPRHKVTEMGQEVTMRCQPILGHNTVFWYRQTMMQGLELLAYFRNRAPLDDSGMPKDRFSAEMPDATLATLKIQPSEPRDSAVYFCASGVTNRGSEQFFGPGTRLTVL.

V usage is TRBV29-1 and J usage is TRBJ1-2, with D tentatively TRBD1 (6 bases). The V and J ends lost 3 bases and 8 bases respectively, with 10 bases between them. The CDR3 loop spans 11 amino acids. Germline CDR1 reads SQVTM; CDR2 reads ANQGSEA. The CDR3 DNA reads as TGCAGCGTTGATCCCAGGGGCGGCTACACCTTC. It codes for CSVDPRGGYTF. Combining the CDR3 with reference TRBV29-1 and TRBJ1-2 gives the whole variable domain SAVISQKPSRDICQRGTSLTIQCQVDSQVTMMFWYRQQPGQSLTLIATANQGSEATYESGFVIDKFPISRPNLTFSTLTVSNMSPEDSSIYLCSVDPRGGYTFGSGTRLTVV.

The rearrangement links TRBV18 to TRBJ2-2; D is uncertain. Germline V gene lookup returns CDR1 KGHSH and CDR2 LQKENI. Trimming pared 2 bases from V and 0 bases from J, leaving 10 bases between. The length of the CDR3 is 16 residues. CDR3 residues: CASSPYAITNTGELFF. The DNA for the CDR3 is TGTGCCAGCTCACCATACGCAATTACGAACACCGGGGAGCTGTTTTTT. Complete variable domain (other parts from reference TRBV18 and TRBJ2-2): NAGVMQNPRHLVRRRGQEARLRCSPMKGHSHVYWYRQLPEEGLKFMVYLQKENIIDESGMPKERFSAEFPKEGPSILRIQQVVRGDSAAYFCASSPYAITNTGELFFGEGSRLTVL.

This clone was found once. The gene calls are TRBV7-2 and TRBJ1-2; no firm D call. The CDR3 contains 14 residues. Between the trimmed V and J ends, which lost 2 bases and 2 bases, there was a span of 9 bases. Germline V gene lookup returns CDR1 SGHTA and CDR2 FQGNSA. As DNA, the CDR3 is TGTGCCAGCAGCTTACCTGGGCAGAACTATGGCTACACCTTC. It translates to CASSLPGQNYGYTF.

The CDR3 region has the DNA TGTGCCAGCAGTGTCCGCCAGAGAAATTCACCCCTCCACTTT. Protein product: CASSVRQRNSPLHF. V gene TRBV2 combines with J gene TRBJ1-6, with D unclear. This CDR3 contains 14 residues. V was cut by 4 bases and J by 7 bases, with 11 bases left in between. CDR1 SNHLY and CDR2 FYNNEI come from the germline V gene. The full variable domain, its missing parts supplied by reference TRBV2 and TRBJ1-6, is EPEVTQTPSHQVTQMGQEVILRCVPISNHLYFYWYRQILGQKVEFLVSFYNNEISEKSEIFDDQFSVERPDGSNFTLKIRSTKLEDSAMYFCASSVRQRNSPLHFGNGTRLTVT.

The gene calls are TRBV19 and TRBJ2-3, with D perhaps given as TRBD1 or TRBD2 (5 bases each). CDR3 size: 13 residues. Trimming stripped 3 bases from V and 6 bases from J, with 10 bases between. Germline CDR1 is LNHDA and CDR2 is SQIVND (reference sequence). Here the CDR3 reads CASSMGTGDTQYF. In DNA form, the CDR3 reads TGTGCCAGTAGTATGGGGACCGGGGATACGCAGTATTTT.

The rearrangement joins TRBV19 to TRBJ2-1; D is perhaps TRBD2 (6 bases). The CDR3 contains 14 residues. V lost 5 bases and J 0 bases, leaving 8 bases between the germline ends. Germline CDR1 LNHDA, CDR2 SQIVND (reference sequence). The DNA of the CDR3 is TGTGCCAGTAGTGGCGGGGTCTCCTACAATGAGCAGTTCTTC. This sequence encodes CASSGGVSYNEQFF.

The chain recombines TRBV11-2 with TRBJ1-3; 7 positions match TRBD1. The CDR3 totals 17 residues. V dropped 5 bases and J dropped 2; count of bases not matched to a gene: 12. Germline V lookup: CDR1 SGHAT, CDR2 FQNNGV. CDR3 nucleotide sequence: TGTGCCAGCAGCCCTAGACAGGGCTTAATGGCTGGAAACACCATATATTTT. Amino acids: CASSPRQGLMAGNTIYF.

The chain's CDR3 is CASSPDIHANGYTF. CDR3 coding DNA: TGTGCCAGCAGCCCCGACATCCATGCGAATGGCTACACCTTC. The rearrangement links TRBV7-9 to TRBJ1-2; no clear D gene. CDR3 size: 14 residues. Looked up from germline, CDR1 is SEHNR and CDR2 is FQNEAQ (reference sequence). Trimming took 5 bases from V and 6 from J, leaving 16 bases between them. Supplemented by reference TRBV7-9 and TRBJ1-2, the full variable domain reads DTGVSQNPRHKITKRGQNVTFRCDPISEHNRLYWYRQTLGQGPEFLTYFQNEAQLEKSRLLSDRFSAERPKGSFSTLEIQRTEQGDSAMYLCASSPDIHANGYTFGSGTRLTVV.

The chain is built from TRBV28 and TRBJ1-1; D is unclear. The CDR3 spans 13 residues. In germline, CDR1 is MDHEN, CDR2 SYDVKM. Trimming pared 4 bases from V and 8 bases from J, leaving 14 bases between. The CDR3 reads CASSSLDRSEAFF. The CDR3 DNA reads TGTGCCAGCAGTTCCCTCGACCGGTCCGAAGCTTTCTTT.